This T cell receptor beta chain came from a study of vaccination and CD4 T cells after COVID-19. Regarding treatment: approximately 10-day PBMC culture with coronavirus spike peptide pools or control peptides (ViraFEST assay). V lost 10 bases, J lost 8 bases, and 11 bases stayed unmatched. Germline CDR1 reads MNHEY; CDR2 reads SMNVEV (reference sequence). The CDR3 has 14 amino acids. Overall study results and limits: Among those convalescent, a median 86.3% of reactive clones emerged solely post-vaccination.

Sequenced with the Oncomine TCR Beta short-read assay was DNA taken from cultured CD4+ T cells. TCRdb re-analysed the PCR reads in MiXCR, keeping a single row per CDR3 protein. The sample has some 8,100 distinct CDR3 sequences; around half are singletons. This clonotype was found a few times. Its matching antigen is unknown. Material: CD4+ T cells from blood, cultured in vitro. This chain connects TRBV27 to TRBJ1-2, with 12 bases aligning to TRBD1. This clonotype originated in a human donor who had recovered from COVID-19. CDR3 sequence: CAIPVRDRGLGYTF. CDR3 coding DNA: TGTGCCATCCCGGTCCGGGACAGGGGGCTGGGCTACACCTTC.